The table lists the clone carrying this TCR beta chain with a few counts. The antigen is undetermined. This sample stems from a study of cytomegalovirus exposure and HLA in healthy donors. General study points: Rates of TCR association differed by HLA locus in a later analysis, with DRB1 highest and HLA-C lowest. V- and J-gene trimming of TCR beta was linked (in a later analysis) to a missense DCLRE1C variant. A previous analysis found most TCR beta V segments productive roughly 90% or roughly 30% of the time.

The primer mix had 60 Vbeta and 13 Jbeta primers. Profiling relied on immunoSEQ multiplex PCR, and the TCRdb table lists in-frame clones only, not all of them. The sample includes 100,000 or so clones, 85% to 90% seen only once; the top ten take about 3.7%. Trimming removed 0 bases from V and 4 bases from J; junction bases left unmatched: 2. Per germline, CDR1 SGDLS and CDR2 YYNGEE. The CDR3 loop spans 15 amino acids. The chain is built from TRBV9 and TRBJ2-1, with 9 bases lining up with TRBD2. This sequence was found in a man in his thirties or forties in good health and CMV-seronegative. Material for sequencing was PBMCs. The CDR3 reads CASSVGLAGYNEQFF. The CDR3 nucleotides are TGTGCCAGCAGCGTAGGGCTAGCGGGATACAATGAGCAGTTCTTC.